This entry lists 9 T cell receptor beta chains sequenced from one sample in a study of blood T cell repertoires in COVID-19. Assay used: immunoSEQ multiplex PCR; TCRdb lists only in-frame clones, some missing. The sample has approximately 380,000 clones; around 90% are singletons. Sequencing input: PBMCs or T cells enriched from blood (not recorded which). Source of these receptors: a woman younger than 30 who had recovered from COVID-19.

The chain combines TRBV4-3 with TRBJ2-3; TRBD2 matches 8 bases. With V trimmed by 2 bases and J by 2 bases, 12 bases remained unmatched. Germline CDR1 is LGHNA and CDR2 is YSLEER. The CDR3 is 18 residues long. The CDR3 loop is CASSQMIPGLEPTDTQYF. Here the CDR3 DNA reads TGCGCCAGCAGCCAAATGATACCGGGACTAGAGCCCACAGATACGCAGTATTTT.

V is TRBV30 and J is TRBJ1-3; D not certain. Germline CDR1 reads GTSNPN; CDR2 reads SVGIG (reference sequence). The CDR3 length is 12 residues. V lost 4 bases to trimming and J lost 8 bases, with 12 bases between them. The DNA of the CDR3 is TGTGCCTGGACAGGATTCGGGGACACCATATATTTT. This codes for CAWTGFGDTIYF.

This chain joins TRBV9 and TRBJ2-3, with 8 bases identical to TRBD2. Germline loops: CDR1 SGDLS, CDR2 YYNGEE. The V segment lost 0 bases and the J segment 2 bases; nucleotides outside the gene matches: 5. The CDR3 loop spans 16 amino acids. CDR3 DNA: TGTGCCAGCAGCGTAGGGGCTAGCGGGTACACAGATACGCAGTATTTT. Its protein is CASSVGASGYTDTQYF.

The chain links TRBV7-8 to TRBJ1-1, with TRBD1 as a possible D gene (6 bases). There are 13 residues in the CDR3. Germline CDR1 reads SGHVS; CDR2 reads FQNEAQ. The V end was cut by 4 bases, the J end by 1 base, with 7 bases between. The CDR3 loop reads CASSWGRNTEAFF. The CDR3 region has the DNA TGTGCCAGCAGCTGGGGGCGGAACACTGAAGCTTTCTTT.

This chain joins TRBV7-9 and TRBJ1-1; the D is unclear. Trimming shortened V by 2 bases and J by 1 base, and 8 bases separated the two germline ends. This CDR3 region has 14 residues. In germline, CDR1 is SEHNR, CDR2 FQNEAQ (reference sequence). The CDR3 DNA sequence: TGTGCCAGCAGCTTATCGAGGGAGAACACTGAAGCTTTCTTT. This sequence encodes CASSLSRENTEAFF.

The rearrangement joins TRBV29-1 to TRBJ1-1; TRBD1 matches 8 bases. This CDR3 is built from 14 residues. Germline CDR1 SQVTM, CDR2 ANQGSEA. V shed 4 bases, J shed 10 bases, and the junction held 14 bases outside the gene matches. CDR3 in amino acids: CSVARFDRGNGAFF. The CDR3 DNA reads TGCAGCGTTGCCCGTTTCGACAGGGGCAATGGAGCTTTCTTT.

The rearrangement joins TRBV12-1 to TRBJ2-7; TRBD1 reflects the table's D call only, with no check against the DNA. TRBV12-1 is flagged as a pseudogene. CDR3 size: 16 residues. The CDR3 sequence: CASTRCGTGDTYEQYF. For the CDR3, the DNA is TGTGCCAGCACCCGCTGCGGGACAGGGGATACCTACGAGCAGTACTTC.

V is TRBV10-3 and J is TRBJ2-3; D perhaps matches TRBD2 (6 bases). The germline V gene encodes CDR1 ENHRY and CDR2 SYGVKD. The CDR3 runs to 16 residues. The ends were cut back, 3 bases at V and 3 bases at J, with 16 bases in the middle. The CDR3 DNA follows: TGTGCCATCAGTGATAGCAAGGGACTGTCAACAGATACGCAGTATTTT. Translated: CAISDSKGLSTDTQYF.

The chain carries TRBV25-1 and TRBJ1-1; TRBD1 matches at 7 bases. The ends lost 5 bases at V and 0 bases at J; junction bases unmatched: 6. This CDR3 has 15 amino acids. CDR1 is MGHDK and CDR2 is SYGVNS in the germline V gene. The DNA of the CDR3 is TGTGCCAGCAGTTCCCACAGGGGAATGAACACTGAAGCTTTCTTT. As protein: CASSSHRGMNTEAFF.